This T cell receptor beta chain was recorded in a study of blood T cell repertoires in COVID-19 (TCRdb year 2020). Study-wide context: Samples from collaborators originated in the United States, Italy and Spain and spanned both the acute and convalescent phases of COVID-19. Nearly every sample came with metadata listing a de-identified subject ID, COVID-19 status, age in years and sex. Samples came from the ongoing ImmuneRACE study (first 160 participants) plus 1,254 subjects from 6 global collaborators. HLA class I and class II types, where available, came from metadata supplied by the sample provider rather than from assay-based typing. The dataset comprised deeply sampled blood TCRbeta repertoires from subjects exposed to, actively infected with, or recovered from COVID-19. A freely available public database, intended as a resource for researchers studying the immune response to SARS-CoV-2, is where the repertoires were released. The material from the prospective study consisted of cDNA or gDNA derived from T cells, B-cell-depleted T cells, or PBMCs.

The research as a whole found: How much clinical and demographic metadata was included differed by source and by participant, and the metadata was provided uncurated.

Enrolling through a virtual design, the prospective study's participants ranged in age from roughly 18 to 100 years and lived across 24 United States geographic areas. In the prospective study, participants were assigned to cohorts based on the clinical history participants reported in a screening survey and a study questionnaire. Mobile phlebotomists in the prospective study collected whole blood, serum and a nasopharyngeal or oropharyngeal swab from every participant. Over a roughly two-month period, participants in the prospective study had the option of providing additional blood draws and questionnaires. Prospective study blood samples were shipped either frozen or at room temperature before DNA extraction. Relative to germline, V is missing 5 bases and J is missing 1 base, with 4 bases of the junction outside any gene match. The CDR3 spans 14 residues, from the cysteine through the phenylalanine. Only the CDR3 region is kept as DNA, spanning 42 bases read in frame from base 1. Per the germline V gene, SGHVS is the CDR1 and FQNEAQ is the CDR2.

Remarks on this clone: The target of this receptor is not known. Base quality data are lacking; no much larger clone is found one base away.

TCRbeta CDR3 regions were amplified from genomic DNA by means of the immunoSEQ Assay, a bias-controlled multiplex PCR. On the study's bioinformatics: The number of nucleated cells in each sample was estimated from the amplification of reference gene primers within the assay. To quantify the absolute abundance of each unique TCRbeta CDR3 rearrangement, sequence reads were collapsed and filtered. Productive Simpson clonality was computed per sample as the square root of Simpson's diversity index over productive rearrangements. TCRdb retrieved this table from immuneACCESS and kept in-frame rearrangements only. Not all clones are present; in checked studies, unresolved V genes account for under half, and no reason is known for the remainder. V and J calls and clone size come straight from that table; D and trimming were deduced from the DNA. The sample contains 220,000 or so clones, about 80% of them found a single time. Jointly, the top ten make up under 1.5% of the sample.

This clonotype was sampled from a woman aged 40 to 49 with acute COVID-19. The chain joins TRBV7-8 to TRBJ2-5; a stretch of 7 junction bases matches TRBD1. The sequenced sample consisted of PBMCs or T cells enriched from blood (not recorded which). CDR3 region: CASSVGTAQETQYF. The DNA sequence is as follows: TGTGCCAGCAGCGTCGGGACAGCCCAAGAGACCCAGTACTTC.